Each of the 10 T cell receptor beta chains below was sequenced from the same sample in a study of identical twins (dated by TCRdb to 2015 to 2016). The protocol used for the library was 5' RACE. Sequenced on an Illumina HiSeq 2000. TCRdb reprocessing: public reads trimmed at Q25 with fastp, clones called with MiXCR, in-frame beta chains kept. A single entry per CDR3 protein holds the most common genes and DNA from its merged rows. The sample has 420,000 or so distinct CDR3 sequences on record, approximately 17% of them singletons. 12% of the sample is held by the ten biggest clonotypes. Source material: naive T cells sorted from blood. What this sample's cell subset or site label stands for: cells isolated with a human naive T-cell isolation kit. Receptors originate from a man aged 45 to 65 in good health.

The count of this clonotype is one. This rearrangement joins TRBV7-2 to TRBJ2-7; 10 nucleotides match TRBD1. Germline lookup yields CDR1 SGHTA and CDR2 FQGNSA. V was pared by 5 bases and J by 4 bases, with 8 bases of the junction left unmatched. The CDR3 spans 15 residues. The CDR3 spells CASSHETGGMYEQYF. CDR3 in DNA: TGTGCCAGCAGCCACGAGACAGGGGGCATGTACGAGCAGTACTTC.

This clonotype turned up a few times. The chain combines TRBV7-9 with TRBJ2-7; the D is unclear. V was shortened by 4 bases and J by 6 bases, with 19 bases between the two germline ends. The CDR3 spans 15 residues. Germline CDR1 and CDR2: SEHNR and FQNEAQ (reference sequence). The chain's CDR3 is CASSSPNRRDGEQYF. The CDR3 DNA is TGTGCCAGCAGCTCTCCTAACCGGCGTGACGGCGAGCAGTACTTC.

This clonotype was found many times. The chain couples TRBV12-3 or TRBV12-4 to TRBJ2-3; D is undetermined. V was shortened by 5 bases and J by 2 bases, with 5 bases between the two germline ends. The CDR3 is made up of 12 amino acids. Written as DNA, the CDR3 is TGTGCCAGCAGTCCTATCACAGATACGCAGTATTTT. Protein product: CASSPITDTQYF.

This clonotype appeared many times. The chain links TRBV20-1 to TRBJ2-1, with D possibly matching TRBD2 (6 bases). Germline V gene sequence: CDR1 DFQATT, CDR2 SNEGSKA (reference sequence). This CDR3 spans 18 amino acids. The germline V and J ends were trimmed by 3 bases and 0 bases, with 21 bases remaining between them. The CDR3 DNA is TGCAGTGCTAGGGCTGGGACTTCGATTAGGAGCTCCTACAATGAGCAGTTCTTC. It is translated as CSARAGTSIRSSYNEQFF.

This clonotype was recorded at least ten times. The rearrangement links TRBV20-1 to TRBJ1-1, with D possibly TRBD1 on 5 matching bases. CDR3 length: 13 residues. CDR1 DFQATT and CDR2 SNEGSKA come from the germline V gene (reference sequence). V shed 6 bases and J shed 1 base, with 12 bases lying between them. The CDR3: CSAREDENTEAFF. CDR3 coding DNA: TGCAGTGCCAGGGAGGACGAGAACACTGAAGCTTTCTTT.

The table lists this clonotype with a few counts. The chain is built from TRBV7-8 and TRBJ2-1; 7 nucleotides match TRBD1. Trimming took 5 bases from V and 7 from J; bases not matched to a gene: 8. CDR1 and CDR2 (germline): SGHVS, FQNEAQ. The CDR3 has 14 residues. The CDR3 DNA reads TGTGCCAGCAGCCCAAGACAGGGTGGGAATGAGCAGTTCTTC. It is translated as CASSPRQGGNEQFF. The variable domain in full, with the rest retrieved from reference TRBV7-8 and TRBJ2-1, is GAGVSQSPRYKVAKRGQDVALRCDPISGHVSLFWYQQALGQGPEFLTYFQNEAQLDKSGLPSDRFFAERPEGSVSTLKIQRTQQEDSAVYLCASSPRQGGNEQFFGPGTRLTVL.

The chain combines TRBV27 with TRBJ2-5, with TRBD2 matching 13 bases. Trimming at V came to 5 bases and at J to 2 bases, leaving 8 bases not matched to a gene. Germline V gene lookup returns CDR1 MNHEY and CDR2 SMNVEV (reference sequence). This CDR3 region has 17 residues. The CDR3 sequence: CASSTSGGAFAQETQYF. The CDR3 nucleotides read TGTGCCAGCAGTACTAGCGGGGGGGCTTTCGCGCAAGAGACCCAGTACTTC.

The CDR3 protein is CASSLRQGINEKLFF. In DNA, the CDR3 is TGTGCCAGCAGCTTGCGACAGGGGATAAATGAAAAACTGTTTTTT. The chain links TRBV5-6 to TRBJ1-4, with 8 positions matching TRBD1. The V segment lost 1 base and the J segment 5 bases; nucleotides outside the gene matches: 4. Germline V lookup: CDR1 SGHDT, CDR2 YYEEEE. The CDR3 is 15 amino acids.

This rearrangement joins TRBV7-8 to TRBJ2-7; 8 nucleotides line up with TRBD1. V shed 2 bases, J shed 3 bases, and the junction held 6 bases outside the gene matches. The CDR3 contains 15 residues. Germline V gene lookup returns CDR1 SGHVS and CDR2 FQNEAQ. The DNA for the CDR3 is TGTGCCAGCAGCTTATCAGGGGGCGGGTTCTACGAGCAGTACTTC. It yields the protein CASSLSGGGFYEQYF.

This clonotype was detected only a few times. V gene TRBV20-1 combines with J gene TRBJ2-5, with a possible D match to TRBD1 (6 bases). CDR1 is DFQATT, CDR2 SNEGSKA, per germline (reference sequence). Deletions cut 6 bases from V and 4 bases from J, with 9 bases between. The CDR3 is made up of 11 amino acids. CDR3 region: CSALQGETQYF. As DNA, the CDR3 is TGCAGTGCGTTACAGGGAGAGACCCAGTACTTC.